The 19 T cell receptor beta chains in this list originate from one sample, sequenced in a study of T cells in Graves' hyperthyroidism and ophthalmopathy. Amplification of TCR beta CDR3 regions was performed using RNA transcripts as template. The HTBI set primed first-round TCR CDR3 RT-PCR. Using its own MiXCR run on the multiplex PCR reads, TCRdb lists one record per CDR3 protein. The table lists under 300,000 distinct CDR3 sequences, about 14% of them singletons, with 13% in the top ten. Sample: blood. Receptor source: a woman in her forties with Graves' hyperthyroidism that later progressed to Graves' ophthalmopathy.

Note on this clonotype: A junction end diverges from the germline sequence, so it may reflect a read error. This sequence joins TRBV7-9 and TRBJ2-5; D gene uncertain. CDR1 SEHNR and CDR2 FQNEAQ come from the germline V gene (reference sequence). CDR3 size: 14 residues. As DNA, the CDR3 is TGCGCCAGCAGCTTAAGGGCTAAAGAGGAGACCCAGAACTTC. Translated, it gives CASSLRAKEETQNF.

A few counts support this clonotype. The V gene is TRBV6-1, the J gene TRBJ1-5; D is unclear. Germline V gene lookup returns CDR1 MNHNS and CDR2 SASEGT. The CDR3 is 12 residues long. Trimming took off 7 bases at V and 6 bases at J, with 10 bases between the two ends. CDR3 residues: CASTETAQPQHF. The CDR3 region has the DNA TGTGCCAGCACCGAAACGGCTCAGCCCCAGCATTTT.

Of note for this clonotype: A much larger clone differs from this one at a single base, so this may be a read error. The chain recombines TRBV11-2 with TRBJ2-1; tentatively, D is TRBD1 or TRBD2 (5 bases each). CDR3 length: 14 residues. CDR1 and CDR2 (germline): SGHAT, FQNNGV. The CDR3 protein is CASSGGQTYNEQSF. DNA for the CDR3: TGTGCCAGCAGCGGGGGTCAAACCTACAATGAGCAGTCCTTC.

There are many counts of this clonotype. The V call is TRBV12-3 or TRBV12-4, the J call TRBJ2-1; 7 nucleotides align to TRBD2. The CDR3 runs 14 residues. The junction had 6 bases not matched to a gene; V was cut back by 0 bases and J by 10 bases. This CDR3 reads CASSLAGGPWEQFF. In DNA form, the CDR3 reads TGTGCCAGCAGTTTAGCGGGAGGGCCCTGGGAGCAGTTCTTC.

There are many counts of this clonotype. V usage is TRBV12-3 or TRBV12-4 and J usage is TRBJ1-5, with TRBD1 as a possible D gene (5 bases). The V and J ends lost 2 bases and 0 bases respectively, with 11 bases between them. The CDR3 has 16 residues. CDR3 in DNA: TGTGCCAGCAGTTTAACAGGTTTTTTTAGCAATCAGCCCCAGCATTTT. Translating gives CASSLTGFFSNQPQHF.

The CDR3 protein is CASVLGGWDQPQHF. Here the CDR3 DNA reads TGTGCCAGCGTTCTAGGGGGTTGGGATCAGCCCCAGCATTTT. V is TRBV6-5 and J is TRBJ1-5; tentatively, D is TRBD1 (6 bases). The germline V gene has CDR1 MNHEY and CDR2 SVGAGI. V lost 8 bases and J 5 bases, leaving 16 bases between the germline ends. The CDR3 is made up of 14 amino acids.

This clonotype has a count of ten or more. The chain combines TRBV29-1 with TRBJ2-5, with TRBD1 matching 11 bases. Germline CDR1 is SQVTM and CDR2 is ANQGSEA. This CDR3 spans 16 amino acids. V lost 7 bases and J lost 4; bases outside the gene matches: 14. The CDR3 region is CSGDREGTGGGETQYF. CDR3 nucleotides: TGCAGCGGCGACCGTGAAGGGACAGGGGGTGGAGAGACCCAGTACTTC.

This clonotype was found many times. The rearrangement links TRBV11-2 to TRBJ2-7; TRBD1 is a possible D gene (6 bases). Trimming shortened V by 0 bases and J by 9 bases, and 12 bases separated the two germline ends. The germline V gene encodes CDR1 SGHAT and CDR2 FQNNGV. There are 13 residues in the CDR3. The CDR3 DNA reads as TGTGCCAGCAGCTTAGAGATACAGGGCGCGCAGTACTTC. Translated: CASSLEIQGAQYF.

This clonotype was detected many times. V is TRBV11-2 and J is TRBJ1-5; D not resolved. The CDR3 covers 15 residues. The V and J ends lost 5 bases and 0 bases respectively, with 11 bases between them. The germline gives CDR1 SGHAT, CDR2 FQNNGV. CDR3 region: CASSPLSGSNQPQHF. The CDR3 coding sequence is TGTGCCAGCAGCCCGCTCTCGGGTAGCAATCAGCCCCAGCATTTT.

The V gene is TRBV5-6, the J gene TRBJ1-4; D gene uncertain. Trimming left V 4 bases short and J 6 bases short, with 13 bases between. This CDR3 spans 14 amino acids. CDR1 is SGHDT, CDR2 YYEEEE, per germline. This chain's CDR3 is CASSTRVVHEKLFF. The CDR3 DNA sequence: TGTGCCAGCAGCACCCGGGTCGTCCATGAAAAACTGTTTTTT.

With regard to this clonotype: This may be a read error: a much more frequent sequence differs by one nucleotide. The V gene is TRBV7-9, the J gene TRBJ1-5; D remains ambiguous. This CDR3 has 17 amino acids. Germline CDR1 is SEHNR and CDR2 is FQNEAQ (reference sequence). V lost 1 base and J lost 5, with 18 bases in between. The CDR3 here is CASSLGGRGNPDQPQHF. The CDR3 DNA is TGTGCCAGCAGCTTAGGAGGTCGTGGGAACCCCGATCAGCCCCAGCATTTT.

This clonotype was observed a few times. The chain has TRBV10-3 and TRBJ2-6; TRBD1 or TRBD2 may be the D gene (6 bases each). This CDR3 contains 18 residues. Germline assignment: CDR1 ENHRY and CDR2 SYGVKD. With 0 bases removed from V and 0 bases from J, the gap between germline ends came to 12 bases. CDR3 region: CAISESTGATSGANVLTF. CDR3 nucleotide sequence: TGTGCCATCAGTGAGTCGACGGGGGCCACCTCTGGGGCCAACGTCCTGACTTTC.

This clonotype was detected ten times or more. The chain is built from TRBV28 and TRBJ2-5; D gene uncertain. The CDR3 runs 14 residues. Looked up from germline, CDR1 is MDHEN and CDR2 is SYDVKM. The V end was cut by 1 base, the J end by 4 bases, with 10 bases between. Here the CDR3 reads CASSLFDFGETQYF. CDR3 in DNA: TGTGCCAGCAGTTTATTTGATTTCGGAGAGACCCAGTACTTC. Full variable domain (outside the CDR3, taken from reference TRBV28 and TRBJ2-5): DVKVTQSSRYLVKRTGEKVFLECVQDMDHENMFWYRQDPGLGLRLIYFSYDVKMKEKGDIPEGYSVSREKKERFSLILESASTNQTSMYLCASSLFDFGETQYFGPGTRLLVL.

Ten or more counts support this clonotype. The rearrangement joins TRBV10-2 to TRBJ1-3; 10 nucleotides agree with TRBD1. Germline V CDR1 and CDR2: WSHSY, SAAADI. The CDR3 contains 14 residues. The V gene end was trimmed by 6 bases and the J gene end by 2 bases; junction bases not matched to a gene: 1. CDR3: CASRGQGAGNTIYF. The CDR3 DNA is TGCGCCAGCAGAGGACAGGGGGCTGGAAACACCATATATTTT.

A few counts support this clonotype. The chain employs TRBV5-6 and TRBJ2-1; D perhaps matches TRBD2 (5 bases). CDR3 size: 13 residues. Trimming cost V 4 bases and J 7 bases, with 12 bases left between them. Germline V gives CDR1 SGHDT, CDR2 YYEEEE. The CDR3 loop reads CASSLNPGNEQFF. The CDR3 DNA reads TGTGCCAGCAGCCTTAATCCGGGGAATGAGCAGTTCTTC.

Many counts were recorded for this clonotype. The chain recombines TRBV11-2 with TRBJ2-1; D remains unclear. The length of the CDR3 is 15 residues. V lost 8 bases and J 10 bases, leaving 24 bases between the germline ends. Germline V CDR1 and CDR2: SGHAT, FQNNGV. The CDR3 DNA sequence: TGTGCCAGCGGCATATTGTCGGGCACCCGAGACGAGCAGTTCTTC. Translation: CASGILSGTRDEQFF.

This clonotype was observed at least ten times. This chain uses TRBV6-5 with TRBJ2-5; TRBD2 agrees at 7 bases. The CDR3 loop spans 17 amino acids. V lost 2 bases to trimming and J lost 5 bases; unmatched junction nucleotides: 14. The germline gives CDR1 MNHEY, CDR2 SVGAGI. The CDR3 region has the DNA TGTGCCAGCAGTTACGGGGGATTGGCGGGAGCGGTCGAGACCCAGTACTTC. Encoded protein: CASSYGGLAGAVETQYF.

This clonotype was recorded many times. V usage is TRBV2 and J usage is TRBJ2-2; TRBD2 matches 7 bases. With 6 bases clipped from V and 3 bases from J, the junction kept 10 bases outside the gene matches. This CDR3 region has 16 residues. Germline loops: CDR1 SNHLY, CDR2 FYNNEI. In DNA form, the CDR3 reads TGTGCCAGCAGAGAGAGGAAGGGAGGGGACACCGGGGAGCTGTTTTTT. This translates into CASRERKGGDTGELFF.

This clonotype was seen repeatedly, ten times or more. CDR3 coding DNA: TGTGCCAGTAGGGGGTGGCGAGTTCTCCCGACAACTAATGAAAAACTGTTTTTT. Its translation is CASRGWRVLPTTNEKLFF. V and J are TRBV19 and TRBJ1-4; D gene ambiguous. The germline V gene has CDR1 LNHDA and CDR2 SQIVND (reference sequence). The ends were cut back, 6 bases at V and 0 bases at J, with 20 bases in the middle. CDR3 length: 18 amino acids.